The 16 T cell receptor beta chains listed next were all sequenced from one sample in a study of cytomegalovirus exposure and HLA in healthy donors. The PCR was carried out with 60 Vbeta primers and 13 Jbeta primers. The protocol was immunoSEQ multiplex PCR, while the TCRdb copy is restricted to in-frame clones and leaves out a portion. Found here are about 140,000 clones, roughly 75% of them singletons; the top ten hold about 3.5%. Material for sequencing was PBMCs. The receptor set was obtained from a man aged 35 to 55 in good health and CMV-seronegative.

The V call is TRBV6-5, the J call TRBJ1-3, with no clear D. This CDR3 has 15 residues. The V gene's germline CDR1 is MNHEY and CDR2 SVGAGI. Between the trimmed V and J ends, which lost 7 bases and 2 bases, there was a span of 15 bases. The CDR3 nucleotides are TGTGCCAGCATCTCAAACGCGGCTCCTGGAAACACCATATATTTT. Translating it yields CASISNAAPGNTIYF.

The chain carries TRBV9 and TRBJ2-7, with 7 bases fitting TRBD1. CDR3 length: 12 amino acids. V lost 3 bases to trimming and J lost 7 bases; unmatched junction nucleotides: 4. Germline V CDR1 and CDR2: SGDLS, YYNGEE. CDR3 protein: CASSAAGGEQYF. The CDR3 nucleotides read TGTGCCAGCAGCGCCGCAGGGGGTGAGCAGTACTTC.

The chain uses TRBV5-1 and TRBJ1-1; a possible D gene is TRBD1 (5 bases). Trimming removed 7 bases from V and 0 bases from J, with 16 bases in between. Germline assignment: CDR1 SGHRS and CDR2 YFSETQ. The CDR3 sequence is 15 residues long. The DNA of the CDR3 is TGCGCCAGCCACCCTAACCAGGGCCTGAACACTGAAGCTTTCTTT. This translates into CASHPNQGLNTEAFF.

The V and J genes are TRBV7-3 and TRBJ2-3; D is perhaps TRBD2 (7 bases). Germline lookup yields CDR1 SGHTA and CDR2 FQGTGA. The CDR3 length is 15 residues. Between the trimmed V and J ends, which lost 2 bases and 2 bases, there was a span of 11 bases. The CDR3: CASSLAGASTDTQYF. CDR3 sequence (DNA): TGTGCCAGCAGCTTAGCGGGGGCCTCCACAGATACGCAGTATTTT. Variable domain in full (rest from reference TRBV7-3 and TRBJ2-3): GAGVSQTPSNKVTEKGKYVELRCDPISGHTALYWYRQSLGQGPEFLIYFQGTGAADDSGLPNDRFFAVRPEGSVSTLKIQRTERGDSAVYLCASSLAGASTDTQYFGPGTRLTVL.

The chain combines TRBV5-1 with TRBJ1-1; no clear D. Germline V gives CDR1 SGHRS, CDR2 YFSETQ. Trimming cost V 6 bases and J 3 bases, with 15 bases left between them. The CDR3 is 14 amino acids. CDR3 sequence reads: CASIGGRGDTEAFF. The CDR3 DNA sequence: TGCGCCAGCATCGGAGGACGGGGAGACACTGAAGCTTTCTTT.

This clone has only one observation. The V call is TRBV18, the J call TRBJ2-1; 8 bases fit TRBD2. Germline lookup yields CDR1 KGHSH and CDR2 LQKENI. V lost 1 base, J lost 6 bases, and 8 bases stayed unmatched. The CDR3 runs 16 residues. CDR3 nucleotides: TGTGCCAGCTCACCACAGACGGGGGGGGAAGGCAATGAGCAGTTCTTC. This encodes CASSPQTGGEGNEQFF.

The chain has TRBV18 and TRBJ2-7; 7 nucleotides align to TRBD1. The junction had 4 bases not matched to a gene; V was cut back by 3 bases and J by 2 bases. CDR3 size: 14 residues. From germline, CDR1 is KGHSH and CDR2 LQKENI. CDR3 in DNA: TGTGCCAGCTCACCGAAGGGACAGCCCTACGAGCAGTACTTC. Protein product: CASSPKGQPYEQYF.

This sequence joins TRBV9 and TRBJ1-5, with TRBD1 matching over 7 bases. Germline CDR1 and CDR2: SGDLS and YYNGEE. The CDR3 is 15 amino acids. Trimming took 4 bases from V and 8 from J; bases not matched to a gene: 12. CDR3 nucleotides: TGTGCCAGCAGCCTCACTGCGGGAACAGGGGAGCCCCAGCATTTT. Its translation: CASSLTAGTGEPQHF.

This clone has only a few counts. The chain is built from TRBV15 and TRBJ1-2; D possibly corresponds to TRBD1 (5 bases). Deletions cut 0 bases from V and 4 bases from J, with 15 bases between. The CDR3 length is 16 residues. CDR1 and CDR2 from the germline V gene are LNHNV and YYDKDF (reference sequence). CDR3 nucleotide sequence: TGTGCCACCAGCAGAGAGGGCAGGGCCCTTAGCTATGGCTACACCTTC. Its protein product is CATSREGRALSYGYTF.

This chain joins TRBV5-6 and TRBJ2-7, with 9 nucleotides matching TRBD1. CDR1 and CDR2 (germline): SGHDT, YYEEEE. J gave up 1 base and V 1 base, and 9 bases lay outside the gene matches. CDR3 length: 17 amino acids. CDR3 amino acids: CASSLTPGTGNSYEQYF. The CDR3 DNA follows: TGTGCCAGCAGCTTGACCCCCGGGACAGGGAATTCCTACGAGCAGTACTTC.

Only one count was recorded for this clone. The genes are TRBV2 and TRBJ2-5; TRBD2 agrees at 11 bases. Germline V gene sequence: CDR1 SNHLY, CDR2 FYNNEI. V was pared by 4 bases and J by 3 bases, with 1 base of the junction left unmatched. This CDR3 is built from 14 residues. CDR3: CASSVTSGEETQYF. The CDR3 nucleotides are TGTGCCAGCAGTGTGACTAGCGGGGAAGAGACCCAGTACTTC.

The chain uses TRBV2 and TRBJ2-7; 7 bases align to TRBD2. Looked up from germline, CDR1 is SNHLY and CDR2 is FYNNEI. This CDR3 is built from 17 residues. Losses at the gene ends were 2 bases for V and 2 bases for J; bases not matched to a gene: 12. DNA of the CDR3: TGTGCCAGCAGTGAATGGGGTGGGAGGGCTACGGCCTACGAGCAGTACTTC. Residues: CASSEWGGRATAYEQYF.

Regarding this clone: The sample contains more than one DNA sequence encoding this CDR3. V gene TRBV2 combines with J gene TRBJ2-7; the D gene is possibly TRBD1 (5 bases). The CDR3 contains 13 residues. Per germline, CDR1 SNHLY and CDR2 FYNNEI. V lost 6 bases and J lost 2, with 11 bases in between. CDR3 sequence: CASRDDRPYEQYF. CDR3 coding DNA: TGTGCCAGCAGAGATGACAGACCCTACGAGCAGTACTTC. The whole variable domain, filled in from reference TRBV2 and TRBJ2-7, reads EPEVTQTPSHQVTQMGQEVILRCVPISNHLYFYWYRQILGQKVEFLVSFYNNEISEKSEIFDDQFSVERPDGSNFTLKIRSTKLEDSAMYFCASRDDRPYEQYFGPGTRLTVT.

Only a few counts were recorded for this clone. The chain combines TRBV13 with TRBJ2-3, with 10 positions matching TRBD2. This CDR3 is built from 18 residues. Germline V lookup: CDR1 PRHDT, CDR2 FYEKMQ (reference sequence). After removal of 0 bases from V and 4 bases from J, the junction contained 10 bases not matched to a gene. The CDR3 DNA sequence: TGTGCCAGCAGCTTAGGCGGTCTAGCGGGGGTCCCCCCAGATACGCAGTATTTT. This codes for CASSLGGLAGVPPDTQYF.

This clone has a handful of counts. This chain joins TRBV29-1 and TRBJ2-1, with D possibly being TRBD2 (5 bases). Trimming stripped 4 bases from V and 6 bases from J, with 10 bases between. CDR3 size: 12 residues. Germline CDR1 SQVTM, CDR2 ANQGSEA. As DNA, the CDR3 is TGCAGCGTTGGTATGGGGAGCAATGAGCAGTTCTTC. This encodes CSVGMGSNEQFF.

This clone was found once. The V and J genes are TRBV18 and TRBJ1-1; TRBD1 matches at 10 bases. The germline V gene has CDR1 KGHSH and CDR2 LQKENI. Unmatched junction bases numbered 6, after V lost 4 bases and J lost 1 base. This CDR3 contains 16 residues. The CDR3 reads CASSLLTGGANTEAFF. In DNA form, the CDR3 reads TGTGCCAGCTCACTACTGACAGGGGGCGCGAACACTGAAGCTTTCTTT.